Below, 17 T cell receptor beta chains from the same sample are listed, as sequenced in a study of cytomegalovirus exposure and HLA in healthy donors. The PCR contained 60 Vbeta and 13 Jbeta primers. Data came from immunoSEQ multiplex PCR; TCRdb stores just in-frame clones and leaves some out. The sample carries around 150,000 clones, 60% to 75% recorded once. Sequenced material: PBMCs. The receptors were gathered from a human donor in good health.

This clone was counted a single time. The chain has TRBV5-4 and TRBJ2-7; D perhaps matches TRBD2 (6 bases). Germline assignment: CDR1 SGHNT and CDR2 YYREEE (reference sequence). Trimming cost V 6 bases and J 6 bases, with 13 bases left between them. The CDR3 has 12 amino acids. The CDR3 spells CASNPMGGEQYF. The CDR3 DNA follows: TGTGCCAGCAACCCAATGGGGGGCGAGCAGTACTTC.

The J gene is TRBJ2-7, the V gene TRBV29-1, with 9 bases that match TRBD2. The CDR3 length is 16 residues. After removal of 1 base from V and 5 bases from J, the junction contained 12 bases not matched to a gene. The germline V gene encodes CDR1 SQVTM and CDR2 ANQGSEA. CDR3 sequence: CSVEGPAGGGRDEQYF. The CDR3 DNA sequence: TGCAGCGTTGAAGGGCCAGCGGGGGGCGGGAGGGACGAGCAGTACTTC.

The gene calls are TRBV5-1 and TRBJ1-1; D not resolved. V lost 2 bases to trimming and J lost 8 bases, with 10 bases between them. The CDR3 loop spans 12 amino acids. CDR1 is SGHRS, CDR2 YFSETQ, per germline. CDR3 residues: CASSFFPGEAFF. The DNA for the CDR3 is TGCGCCAGCAGCTTTTTTCCGGGGGAAGCTTTCTTT.

The genes are TRBV6-4 and TRBJ1-1; 7 bases are shared with TRBD1. V shed 2 bases, J shed 1 base, and the junction held 1 base outside the gene matches. This CDR3 spans 14 amino acids. CDR1 is MRHNA and CDR2 is SNTAGT in the germline V gene. CDR3 DNA sequence: TGTGCCAGCAGTGACGGGACAGAGAACACTGAAGCTTTCTTT. Protein: CASSDGTENTEAFF.

The sample holds a few counts of this clone. The V gene is TRBV5-8, the J gene TRBJ1-5; tentatively, D is TRBD1 (6 bases). The CDR3 covers 14 residues. Trimming took off 4 bases at V and 1 base at J, with 9 bases between the two ends. Germline CDR1 reads SGHTS; CDR2 reads YDEGEE. The CDR3 DNA sequence: TGTGCCAGCAGCAACAGGGTGAGCAATCAGCCCCAGCATTTT. It yields the protein CASSNRVSNQPQHF.

The CDR3 protein is CASSSRWAASYEQYF. The CDR3 nucleotides read TGTGCCAGCAGCTCGCGTTGGGCAGCCTCCTACGAGCAGTACTTC. This sequence joins TRBV5-5 and TRBJ2-7, with D hard to call. The CDR3 is 15 amino acids. Germline assignment: CDR1 SGHKS and CDR2 YYEKEE (reference sequence). V was cut by 3 bases and J by 0 bases, with 13 bases left in between.

The chain uses TRBV18 and TRBJ1-5, with D possibly being TRBD1 (5 bases). Looked up from germline, CDR1 is KGHSH and CDR2 is LQKENI. The CDR3 is made up of 16 amino acids. V was cut by 3 bases and J by 3 bases, with 15 bases left in between. The CDR3 loop reads CASSPLGPGDNQPQHF. DNA for the CDR3: TGTGCCAGCTCACCTCTGGGCCCGGGGGACAATCAGCCCCAGCATTTT.

The chain is built from TRBV29-1 and TRBJ1-2, with 8 positions matching TRBD1. The length of the CDR3 is 14 residues. Per the germline V gene, CDR1 is SQVTM and CDR2 is ANQGSEA. V trimming: 3 bases; J trimming: 6 bases; junction bases outside the gene matches: 9. The CDR3 sequence: CSVEGTGRNDGYTF. CDR3 DNA sequence: TGCAGCGTTGAGGGGACAGGAAGGAACGATGGCTACACCTTC.

Only a few counts were recorded for this clone. The V gene is TRBV5-4, the J gene TRBJ2-7; TRBD2 matches 7 bases. J gave up 3 bases and V 4 bases, and 7 bases lay outside the gene matches. CDR3 size: 14 residues. CDR1 SGHNT and CDR2 YYREEE come from the germline V gene (reference sequence). The CDR3 nucleotides read TGTGCCAGCAGCAGACCCGGGACTAACTACGAGCAGTACTTC. It specifies CASSRPGTNYEQYF.

This clone was counted between two and nine times. Other DNA sequences in the same sample also yield this CDR3. The V call is TRBV27, the J call TRBJ2-7; 7 bases line up with TRBD1. The length of the CDR3 is 13 residues. V shed 6 bases, J shed 2 bases, and the junction held 4 bases outside the gene matches. From germline, CDR1 is MNHEY and CDR2 SMNVEV (reference sequence). The CDR3 region has the DNA TGTGCCAGCAGCCCTGGGACAGCCTACGAGCAGTACTTC. It specifies CASSPGTAYEQYF.

The chain employs TRBV29-1 and TRBJ2-3; a weak D match, TRBD1 (5 bases). The CDR3 extends over 16 amino acids. V was pared by 1 base and J by 0 bases, with 14 bases between. Germline CDR1 reads SQVTM; CDR2 reads ANQGSEA. The chain's CDR3 is CSVEVMKSGSTDTQYF. CDR3 nucleotide sequence: TGCAGCGTTGAAGTGATGAAATCAGGGAGCACAGATACGCAGTATTTT.

This clone appeared a single time. The chain combines TRBV4-1 with TRBJ1-1, with D unclear. The V gene lost 1 base and the J gene lost 4 bases, with 10 bases spanning the gap. Germline V gives CDR1 MGHRA, CDR2 YSYEKL. The CDR3 spans 14 residues. CDR3 sequence (DNA): TGCGCCAGCAGCCAAGTAGGGAGAGTCACTGAAGCTTTCTTT. Its translation is CASSQVGRVTEAFF.

This clone came up once. The chain joins TRBV7-6 to TRBJ1-4; no clear D. V lost 1 base to trimming and J lost 12 bases, with 15 bases between them. The CDR3 runs 14 residues. Germline V gene lookup returns CDR1 SGHVS and CDR2 FNYEAQ. The CDR3 loop is CASSLGLRDGQLFF. CDR3 nucleotides: TGTGCCAGCAGCTTAGGACTGCGGGATGGGCAACTGTTTTTT.

V usage is TRBV27 and J usage is TRBJ2-5, with TRBD2 matching over 12 bases. Germline loops: CDR1 MNHEY, CDR2 SMNVEV (reference sequence). CDR3 length: 18 amino acids. With V trimmed by 5 bases and J by 1 base, 11 bases remained unmatched. The CDR3 nucleotides read TGTGCCAGCAGTAACCCGGGACTAGCGGGTGATCTCCAAGAGACCCAGTACTTC. Protein product: CASSNPGLAGDLQETQYF.

The chain links TRBV4-2 to TRBJ2-7; TRBD2 matches at 12 bases. With V trimmed by 2 bases and J by 4 bases, 3 bases remained unmatched. The CDR3 is 15 amino acids. Germline V gene lookup returns CDR1 LGHNA and CDR2 YNFKEQ. The chain's CDR3 is CASSQPTSGRYEQYF. The CDR3 nucleotides read TGTGCCAGCAGCCAACCGACTAGCGGGAGATACGAGCAGTACTTC.

This rearrangement joins TRBV4-1 to TRBJ2-7; D not certain. CDR1 is MGHRA, CDR2 YSYEKL, per germline. V lost 1 base, J lost 3 bases, and 7 bases lay in between. This CDR3 region has 13 residues. CDR3 loop: CASSQGQNYEQYF. As DNA, the CDR3 is TGCGCCAGCAGCCAAGGGCAAAACTACGAGCAGTACTTC.

The chain employs TRBV11-2 and TRBJ2-1; 13 bases map to TRBD2. J lost 8 bases, V lost 6 bases, and 10 bases had no gene match. From germline, CDR1 is SGHAT and CDR2 FQNNGV. The CDR3 spans 16 residues. The CDR3 reads CASRLSGTSGIYEQFF. The CDR3 region has the DNA TGTGCCAGCAGGCTTTCCGGGACTAGCGGGATATATGAGCAGTTCTTC.